Following are 20 T cell receptor beta chains from one sample sequenced in a study of OX40 agonist ivuxolimab in advanced cancers. The library was generated by the immunoSEQ multiplex PCR assay. TCRdb provides this immuneACCESS table in a form limited to in-frame rearrangements. Some clones are lacking; in checked studies, under half of them reflect an unresolved V gene, and why the rest are absent is not known. The sample includes 90,000 to 100,000 clones, with roughly 89% observed a single time. Under 0.55% of the sample belongs to the ten largest clones. The specimen comprised CD4+ or CD8+ T cells sorted from blood, sampled in a trial of the OX40 agonist ivuxolimab. The receptors derive from an adult with an advanced solid tumor such as melanoma, head and neck, liver or kidney cancer.

The chain links TRBV12-5 to TRBJ2-2, with 7 bases identical to TRBD1. Trimming removed 5 bases from V and 1 base from J; junction bases left unmatched: 4. CDR3 length: 15 amino acids. Germline loops: CDR1 LGHNT, CDR2 FRNRAP. This CDR3 reads CASGPRTGNTGELFF. In nucleotides, the CDR3 is TGTGCTAGTGGTCCCCGGACAGGGAACACCGGGGAGCTGTTTTTT.

This chain uses TRBV11-2 with TRBJ1-5; D is unresolved. The CDR3 spans 12 residues. V dropped 6 bases and J dropped 1 base, with 4 bases sitting between them. The germline V gene has CDR1 SGHAT and CDR2 FQNNGV. The CDR3 region is CASSYSNQPQHF. The CDR3 DNA reads TGTGCCAGCAGTTACAGCAATCAGCCCCAGCATTTT.

Note on this clone: The same CDR3 arises from other DNA sequences in this sample as well. The chain links TRBV5-1 to TRBJ2-3; weak D call: TRBD2 (5 bases). Trimming left V 0 bases short and J 6 bases short, with 5 bases between. The CDR3 spans 12 residues. Germline V lookup: CDR1 SGHRS, CDR2 YFSETQ. The CDR3 bases are TGCGCCAGCAGCTTGGCGGGGGATACGCAGTATTTT. Its translation: CASSLAGDTQYF.

The rearrangement joins TRBV6-5 to TRBJ2-7, with 7 nucleotides matching TRBD2. This CDR3 contains 13 residues. With 4 bases clipped from V and 1 base from J, the junction kept 1 base outside the gene matches. CDR1 is MNHEY and CDR2 is SVGAGI in the germline V gene. CDR3 DNA sequence: TGTGCCAGCAGTTTGGGGGGGTCCTACGAGCAGTACTTC. Protein: CASSLGGSYEQYF.

The chain couples TRBV7-3 to TRBJ2-5; D not resolved. CDR1 is SGHTA, CDR2 FQGTGA, per germline. The CDR3 is 13 amino acids. The ends were cut back, 4 bases at V and 1 base at J, with 7 bases in the middle. The CDR3 spells CASSYGFQETQYF. The CDR3 DNA reads as TGTGCCAGCAGCTACGGATTCCAAGAGACCCAGTACTTC.

The chain couples TRBV2 to TRBJ2-3; D remains unclear. Germline CDR1 is SNHLY and CDR2 is FYNNEI. Deletions cut 3 bases from V and 5 bases from J, with 3 bases between. The CDR3 loop spans 11 amino acids. The CDR3 nucleotides are TGTGCCAGCAGTGAGTTAGATACGCAGTATTTT. It encodes CASSELDTQYF.

The chain joins TRBV19 to TRBJ2-3, with 9 positions matching TRBD1. CDR3 length equals 16 residues. CDR1 is LNHDA and CDR2 is SQIVND in the germline V gene (reference sequence). V was clipped by 6 bases and J by 5 bases; unmatched bases: 12. CDR3 amino acids: CASSSPRDRALDTQYF. In DNA form, the CDR3 reads TGTGCCAGTAGCAGCCCCCGGGACAGGGCCCTAGATACGCAGTATTTT.

This sequence joins TRBV5-4 and TRBJ1-4, with TRBD1 identical over 7 bases. Losses at the gene ends were 3 bases for V and 6 bases for J; bases not matched to a gene: 11. Germline CDR1 reads SGHNT; CDR2 reads YYREEE (reference sequence). The CDR3 length is 16 residues. The CDR3 coding sequence is TGTGCCAGCAGCTCGGGGGCAGACAGGGTTGATGAAAAACTGTTTTTT. Translating gives CASSSGADRVDEKLFF.

This chain uses TRBV5-1 with TRBJ2-2, with no clear D. The ends were cut back, 0 bases at V and 0 bases at J, with 9 bases in the middle. CDR1 is SGHRS, CDR2 YFSETQ, per germline. The CDR3 runs to 16 residues. CDR3 in DNA: TGCGCCAGCAGCTTGGCGCAAAACGCGAACACCGGGGAGCTGTTTTTT. It encodes CASSLAQNANTGELFF.

The V gene is TRBV10-3, the J gene TRBJ1-2; no clear D. V was shortened by 4 bases and J by 8 bases, with 14 bases between the two germline ends. Germline CDR1 is ENHRY and CDR2 is SYGVKD. The CDR3 is made up of 13 amino acids. CDR3 coding DNA: TGTGCCATCAGTGCCTCATCTACGAGGGGCTACACCTTC. As protein: CAISASSTRGYTF.

The chain is built from TRBV9 and TRBJ1-5; weak D call: TRBD1 (6 bases). The CDR3 extends over 15 amino acids. V lost 4 bases, J lost 3 bases, and 14 bases lay in between. Germline assignment: CDR1 SGDLS and CDR2 YYNGEE. CDR3 coding DNA: TGTGCCAGCAGCCCTGAACAGGGCTCCAATCAGCCCCAGCATTTT. This sequence encodes CASSPEQGSNQPQHF.

V and J are TRBV25-1 and TRBJ1-5; TRBD1 matches at 9 bases. V lost 6 bases and J lost 7; bases outside the gene matches: 1. The CDR3 extends over 12 amino acids. From germline, CDR1 is MGHDK and CDR2 SYGVNS. DNA for the CDR3: TGTGCCAGCAGCGACAGGGGGCAGCCCCAGCATTTT. It is translated as CASSDRGQPQHF.

This chain links TRBV19 with TRBJ1-5, with D unresolved. Germline CDR1 and CDR2: LNHDA and SQIVND (reference sequence). This CDR3 contains 14 residues. V was pared by 2 bases and J by 3 bases, with 8 bases between. The CDR3 DNA is TGTGCCAGTAGTATAACTCATTACAATCAGCCCCAGCATTTT. Translating it yields CASSITHYNQPQHF.

The genes are TRBV5-1 and TRBJ2-1; D perhaps matches TRBD2 (6 bases). V lost 6 bases and J lost 6, with 13 bases in between. CDR1 and CDR2 (germline): SGHRS, YFSETQ. The CDR3 has 13 amino acids. The CDR3 nucleotides read TGCGCCAGCAACAGGCGGGACTTCAATGAGCAGTTCTTC. Encoded protein: CASNRRDFNEQFF.

V usage is TRBV7-8 and J usage is TRBJ1-4, with TRBD1 matching 8 bases. The V segment lost 6 bases and the J segment 3 bases; nucleotides outside the gene matches: 9. Germline loops: CDR1 SGHVS, CDR2 FQNEAQ. The CDR3 extends over 16 amino acids. CDR3 region: CASSPDRVRSNEKLFF. CDR3 coding DNA: TGTGCCAGCAGTCCGGACAGGGTCCGATCTAATGAAAAACTGTTTTTT. Combining the CDR3 with reference TRBV7-8 and TRBJ1-4 gives the whole variable domain GAGVSQSPRYKVAKRGQDVALRCDPISGHVSLFWYQQALGQGPEFLTYFQNEAQLDKSGLPSDRFFAERPEGSVSTLKIQRTQQEDSAVYLCASSPDRVRSNEKLFFGSGTQLSVL.

This clone has only one observation. The chain employs TRBV5-4 and TRBJ2-6; a weak D match, TRBD2 (6 bases). CDR3 length: 16 residues. CDR1 is SGHNT, CDR2 YYREEE, per germline (reference sequence). The V and J ends lost 4 bases and 4 bases respectively, with 15 bases between them. The CDR3 sequence: CASSTGGYSGANVLTF. CDR3 DNA: TGTGCCAGCAGCACTGGGGGGTATAGCGGGGCCAACGTCCTGACTTTC.

The gene calls are TRBV12-5 and TRBJ1-5, with D unclear. Germline CDR1 is LGHNT and CDR2 is FRNRAP. The CDR3 loop spans 13 amino acids. Deletions cut 1 base from V and 9 bases from J, with 10 bases between. The CDR3 is CASGLDPAGPQHF. In DNA form, the CDR3 reads TGTGCTAGTGGTTTGGACCCCGCTGGGCCCCAGCATTTT.

This chain connects TRBV10-3 to TRBJ2-6; 12 bases align to TRBD1. Germline CDR1 reads ENHRY; CDR2 reads SYGVKD. V gave up 11 bases and J gave up 4 bases; unmatched junction bases: 9. The length of the CDR3 is 16 residues. CDR3 sequence (DNA): TGTGCCGCGGCGGGACAGGGGGCGCACGGGGCCAACGTCCTGACTTTC. Its translation is CAAAGQGAHGANVLTF.

The chain links TRBV19 to TRBJ2-1, with unresolved D. The CDR3 extends over 12 amino acids. Germline CDR1 is LNHDA and CDR2 is SQIVND (reference sequence). The ends were cut back, 1 base at V and 10 bases at J, with 8 bases in the middle. In DNA form, the CDR3 reads TGTGCCAGTAGTATAGGGTTGAGAGAGCAGTTCTTC. Its translation: CASSIGLREQFF.

The genes are TRBV6-5 and TRBJ1-1; the D is unclear. Germline V CDR1 and CDR2: MNHEY, SVGAGI. The length of the CDR3 is 15 residues. Trimming stripped 4 bases from V and 1 base from J, with 13 bases between. In DNA, the CDR3 is TGTGCCAGCAGTTTCACCCTGCTCGGGAACACTGAAGCTTTCTTT. Its protein is CASSFTLLGNTEAFF.